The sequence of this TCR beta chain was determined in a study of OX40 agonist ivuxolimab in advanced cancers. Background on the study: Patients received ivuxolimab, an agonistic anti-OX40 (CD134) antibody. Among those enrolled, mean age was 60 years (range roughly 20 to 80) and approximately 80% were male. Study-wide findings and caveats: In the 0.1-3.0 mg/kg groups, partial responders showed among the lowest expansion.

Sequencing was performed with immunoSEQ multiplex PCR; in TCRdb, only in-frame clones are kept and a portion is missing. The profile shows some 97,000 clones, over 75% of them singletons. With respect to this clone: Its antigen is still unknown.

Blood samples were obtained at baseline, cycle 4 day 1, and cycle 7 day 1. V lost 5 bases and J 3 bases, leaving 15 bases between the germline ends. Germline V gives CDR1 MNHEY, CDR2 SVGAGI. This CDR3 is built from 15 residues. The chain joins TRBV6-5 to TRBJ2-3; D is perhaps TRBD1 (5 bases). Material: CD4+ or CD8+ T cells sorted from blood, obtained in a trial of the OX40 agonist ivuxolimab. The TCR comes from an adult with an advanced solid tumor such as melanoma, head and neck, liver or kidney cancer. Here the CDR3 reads CASSQGSGKTDTQYF. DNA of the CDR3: TGTGCCAGCAGTCAGGGATCAGGGAAGACAGATACGCAGTATTTT.